This is a list of T cell receptor beta chains from one sample in a study of cytomegalovirus exposure and HLA in healthy donors. Here immunoSEQ multiplex PCR was the method, and the copy in TCRdb shows in-frame clones only, minus some. Of 250,000 to 350,000 clones detected, around 86% appear once; the ten largest clones hold around 4%. What was sequenced was PBMCs. The receptor set was obtained from a man in his forties in good health and CMV-seropositive. The CDR3 runs from the conserved cysteine through the conserved F or W. A D gene is named only where the DNA matches it firmly.

TRBJ2-3,TRBV6-4,TRBD2,CASSTSGRATDTQYF
TRBJ2-7,TRBV5-1,TRBD1,CASSSGDRGYEQYF
TRBJ2-7,TRBV4-3,-,CASSQESGHEQYF
TRBJ2-2,TRBV10-2,-,CASGQTKNTGELFF
TRBJ2-7,TRBV28,TRBD1,CASGTGISYEQYF
TRBJ2-2,TRBV27,TRBD2,CASSLLVAGETGELFF
TRBJ1-3,TRBV28,-,CASSPGSSGNTIYF
TRBJ2-7,TRBV4-3,TRBD1,CASSPGTGGYEQYF
TRBJ1-1,TRBV19,-,CATIRHIQGNTEAFF
TRBJ2-7,TRBV11-3,TRBD1,CASSSPGTGIYEQYF
TRBJ2-7,TRBV7-8,-,CASTQGLGEREQYF
TRBJ2-3,TRBV5-1,TRBD2,CASSLSLAGGPTDTQYF
TRBJ2-5,TRBV4-1,TRBD2,CASSQETGGGQETQYF
TRBJ2-1,TRBV5-1,-,CASSEGLEQFF
TRBJ2-1,TRBV29-1,TRBD2,CSVQVAGGALYNEQFF
TRBJ2-7,TRBV7-9,TRBD1,CASSVDRVETYEQYF
TRBJ2-7,TRBV6-5,-,CASTLLRGPSYEQYF
TRBJ1-2,TRBV6-6,TRBD1,CASSYRGQGLSYTF
TRBJ2-1,TRBV19,TRBD2,CASSIGLAGSNEQFF
TRBJ1-6,TRBV27,-,CASSNPGAFGNSPLHF
TRBJ1-5,TRBV4-2,TRBD1,CASSQDRGTGVYSNQPQHF
TRBJ2-1,TRBV7-2,TRBD2,CASSYRTSGRINYNEQFF
TRBJ2-5,TRBV7-2,TRBD1,CASSLAPRDRAQYF
TRBJ2-7,TRBV18,TRBD1,CASSLRQGSYEQYF
TRBJ1-1,TRBV27,-,CASSPFRSGLNTEAFF
TRBJ2-7,TRBV2,TRBD2,CASSPRTSGSTYEQYF
TRBJ2-7,TRBV5-4,TRBD2,CASSLRLAGYYEQYF
TRBJ2-7,TRBV28,TRBD2,CASSLGRVVQYF
TRBJ2-7,TRBV5-1,-,CASSLGAPYEQYF
TRBJ2-5,TRBV6-5,-,CASSYSRGSETQYF
TRBJ2-3,TRBV9,TRBD2,CASSVSGRITDTQYF
TRBJ1-1,TRBV7-9,-,CSSSLGDSQNTEAFF
TRBJ2-2,TRBV9,-,CASSVAARQNTGELFF
TRBJ2-7,TRBV6-5,TRBD1,CASRAWTGDSYEQYF
TRBJ2-7,TRBV27,-,CASSSTLDHLSYEQYF
TRBJ2-7,TRBV15,-,CATSRGAGSSYEQYF
TRBJ1-2,TRBV7-2,TRBD1,CASSFGGGAGGYTF
TRBJ2-7,TRBV28,TRBD2,CASSLLAGGPFASEQYF
TRBJ2-2,TRBV19,-,CASSIAGSLTGELFF
TRBJ2-7,TRBV7-6,TRBD2,CASSSGLAGGPSHEQYF
TRBJ1-5,TRBV6-4,TRBD1,CASSLTGAGNQPQHF
TRBJ2-3,TRBV7-8,TRBD2,CASSFSGSRGVDTQYF
TRBJ2-3,TRBV7-9,TRBD2,CASSPSSGRPGTDTQYF
TRBJ2-3,TRBV14,TRBD2,CASSHRTSPTTETQYF
TRBJ2-5,TRBV28,TRBD2,CATKRGEETQYF
TRBJ2-7,TRBV10-3,-,CASREFYEQYF